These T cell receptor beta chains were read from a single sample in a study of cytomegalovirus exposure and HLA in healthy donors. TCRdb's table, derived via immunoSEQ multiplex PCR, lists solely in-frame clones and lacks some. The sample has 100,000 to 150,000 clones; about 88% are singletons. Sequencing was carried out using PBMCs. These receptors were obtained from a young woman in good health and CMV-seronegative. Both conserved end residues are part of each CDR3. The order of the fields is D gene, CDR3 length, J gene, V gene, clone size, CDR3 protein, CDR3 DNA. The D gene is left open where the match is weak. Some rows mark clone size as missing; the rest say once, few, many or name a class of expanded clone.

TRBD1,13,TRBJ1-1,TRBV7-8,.,CASRLHRGAEAFF,TGTGCCAGCAGGTTACACAGGGGCGCTGAAGCTTTCTTT
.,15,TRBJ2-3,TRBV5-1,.,CASSLDRKQADTQYF,TGCGCCAGCAGCTTGGACCGAAAGCAGGCAGATACGCAGTATTTT
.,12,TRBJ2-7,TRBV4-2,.,CASSQDTYEQYF,TGTGCCAGCAGCCAAGATACCTACGAGCAGTACTTC
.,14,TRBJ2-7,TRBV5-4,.,CASSLHTYSYEQYF,TGTGCCAGCAGCTTGCACACATACTCCTACGAGCAGTACTTC
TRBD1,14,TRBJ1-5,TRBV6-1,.,CASSTGTGGQPQHF,TGTGCCAGCAGTACCGGGACAGGGGGTCAGCCCCAGCATTTT
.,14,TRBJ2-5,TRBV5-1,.,CASSLGAAQETQYF,TGCGCCAGCAGCTTGGGGGCAGCTCAAGAGACCCAGTACTTC
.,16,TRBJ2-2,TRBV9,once,CASSLRGGVNTGELFF,TGTGCCAGCAGCCTGAGAGGGGGGGTCAACACCGGGGAGCTGTTTTTT
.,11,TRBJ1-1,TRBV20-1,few,CSARIDIAAFF,TGCAGTGCTAGGATTGACATAGCGGCTTTCTTT
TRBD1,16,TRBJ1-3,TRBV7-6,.,CASSRTGSKYGNTIYF,TGTGCCAGCAGCCGGACAGGGAGCAAATATGGAAACACCATATATTTT
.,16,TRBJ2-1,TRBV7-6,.,CASSLVPISSYNEQFF,TGTGCCAGCAGCTTAGTCCCAATTAGCTCCTACAATGAGCAGTTCTTC
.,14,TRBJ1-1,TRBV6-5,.,CATRGGGADTEAFF,TGTGCCACCAGAGGGGGGGGCGCGGACACTGAAGCTTTCTTT
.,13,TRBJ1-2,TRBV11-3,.,CASSLRGGDGYTF,TGTGCCAGCAGCTTGAGGGGAGGCGATGGCTACACCTTC
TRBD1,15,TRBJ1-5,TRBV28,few,CASSSPGTGSQPQHF,TGTGCCAGCAGTTCCCCCGGGACAGGGTCTCAGCCCCAGCATTTT
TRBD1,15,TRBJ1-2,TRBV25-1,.,CASSDWDSVNYGYTF,TGTGCCAGCAGTGACTGGGACAGTGTAAACTATGGCTACACCTTC
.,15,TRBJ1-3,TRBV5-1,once,CASSLVSSHRNTIYF,TGCGCCAGCAGCTTGGTGTCTAGTCACCGAAACACCATATATTTT
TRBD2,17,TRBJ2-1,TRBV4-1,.,CASGRTSGGSSYNEQFF,TGCGCCAGCGGGAGGACTAGCGGGGGGAGCTCCTACAATGAGCAGTTCTTC
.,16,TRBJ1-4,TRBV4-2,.,CASSPTFSATNEKLFF,TGTGCCAGCAGCCCAACCTTTAGCGCAACTAATGAAAAACTGTTTTTT
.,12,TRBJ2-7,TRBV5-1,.,CASRGLLYEQYF,TGCGCCAGCAGGGGGCTGCTGTACGAGCAGTACTTC
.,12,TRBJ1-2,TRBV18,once,CASSPGAVGYTF,TGTGCCAGCTCACCAGGGGCAGTCGGCTACACCTTC
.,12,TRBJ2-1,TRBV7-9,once,CASSLSGDEQFF,TGTGCCAGCAGCTTATCGGGGGATGAGCAGTTCTTC
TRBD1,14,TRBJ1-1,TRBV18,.,CASSPRDRDTEAFF,TGTGCCAGCTCACCCAGGGACAGGGACACTGAAGCTTTCTTT
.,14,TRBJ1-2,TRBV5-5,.,CASSLDSGSYGYTF,TGTGCCAGCAGCTTGGATTCAGGCTCCTATGGCTACACCTTC
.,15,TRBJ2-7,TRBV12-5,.,CASEMDRPNSYEQYF,TGTGCTAGTGAGATGGACAGACCGAACTCCTACGAGCAGTACTTC
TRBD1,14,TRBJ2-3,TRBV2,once,CAAKGTASTDTQYF,TGTGCCGCCAAGGGGACAGCAAGCACAGATACGCAGTATTTT
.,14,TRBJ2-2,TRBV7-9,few,CASSLGRGVGELFF,TGTGCCAGCAGCTTAGGGCGGGGCGTCGGGGAGCTGTTTTTT
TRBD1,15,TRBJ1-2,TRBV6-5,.,CASSYSAGGSSGYTF,TGTGCCAGCAGTTACTCGGCAGGGGGCTCCAGTGGCTACACCTTC